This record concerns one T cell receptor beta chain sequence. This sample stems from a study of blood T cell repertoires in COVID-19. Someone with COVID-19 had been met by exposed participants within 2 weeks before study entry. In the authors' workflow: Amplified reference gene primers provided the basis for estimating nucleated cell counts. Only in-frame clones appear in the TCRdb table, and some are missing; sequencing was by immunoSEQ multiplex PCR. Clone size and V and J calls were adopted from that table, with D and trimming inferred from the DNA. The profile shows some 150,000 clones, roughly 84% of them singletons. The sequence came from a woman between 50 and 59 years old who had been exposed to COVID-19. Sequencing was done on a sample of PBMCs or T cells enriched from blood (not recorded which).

Here the CDR3 reads CASSYSSTGSLQYF. The CDR3 DNA is TGTGCCAGCAGTTATTCGTCTACGGGGTCTCTTCAGTACTTC. The gene calls are TRBV6-2 or TRBV6-3 and TRBJ2-4; D possibly corresponds to TRBD2 (5 bases). V lost 3 bases, J lost 11 bases, and 17 bases lay in between. Germline assignment: CDR1 MNHEY and CDR2 SVGEGT. CDR3 length: 14 amino acids.